This T cell receptor beta chain emerged from a study of shared clonotypes between healthy human individuals. Assay used: immunoSEQ multiplex PCR; TCRdb lists only in-frame clones, some missing. Counted here are about 510,000 clones, around 79% occurring once; the ten biggest clones make up around an eighth. This clone showed up just a few times. Germline V gene data show CDR1 as MDHEN and CDR2 as SYDVKM. The V and J ends lost 6 bases and 6 bases, in that order; junction bases with no gene match: 4. The CDR3 is 14 residues long. Sequencing was performed on PBMCs. The receptor comes from a woman in her 40s in good health. Some clones in this sample may be carry-over from other donors' samples. The chain carries TRBV28 and TRBJ2-2; 10 nucleotides line up with TRBD1. CDR3 in DNA: TGTGCCAGCAGGACAGGGGGCAGGGCCGGGGAGCTGTTTTTT. This codes for CASRTGGRAGELFF.